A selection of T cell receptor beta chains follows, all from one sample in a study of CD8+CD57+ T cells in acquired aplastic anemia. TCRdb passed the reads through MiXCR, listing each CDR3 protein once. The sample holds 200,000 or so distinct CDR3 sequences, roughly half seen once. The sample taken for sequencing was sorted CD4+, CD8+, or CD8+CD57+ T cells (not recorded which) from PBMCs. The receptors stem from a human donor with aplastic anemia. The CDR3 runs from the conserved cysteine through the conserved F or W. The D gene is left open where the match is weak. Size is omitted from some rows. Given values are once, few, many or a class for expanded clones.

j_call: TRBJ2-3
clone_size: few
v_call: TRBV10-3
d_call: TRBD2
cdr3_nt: TGTGCCATCAAACCTAGCGGGAGTAATACAGATACGCAGTATTTT
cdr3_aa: CAIKPSGSNTDTQYF

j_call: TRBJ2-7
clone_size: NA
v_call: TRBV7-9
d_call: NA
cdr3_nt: TGTGCCAGCAGTCCAGGGTTGGACTCCTACGAGCAGTACTTC
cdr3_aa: CASSPGLDSYEQYF

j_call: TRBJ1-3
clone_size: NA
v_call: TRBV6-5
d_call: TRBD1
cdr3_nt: TGTGCCAGCAGTTACTACCCGACAGGGACTGGAAACACCATATATTTT
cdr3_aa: CASSYYPTGTGNTIYF

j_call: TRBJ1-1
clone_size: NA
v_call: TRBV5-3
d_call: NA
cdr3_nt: TGTGCCAGCAGCGAGTATGTGCGGAGCGAAGCTTTCTTT
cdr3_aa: CASSEYVRSEAFF

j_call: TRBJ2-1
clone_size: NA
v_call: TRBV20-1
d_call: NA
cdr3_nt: TGCAGCGCCGCCCGGGACAAGTGGTCTCGGCAGTTCTTC
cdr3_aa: CSAARDKWSRQFF

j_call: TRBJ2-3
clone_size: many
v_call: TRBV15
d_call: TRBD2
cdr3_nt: TGTGCCACCAGCAGAACGACTAGCGGGAGCGGCACAGATACGCAGTATTTT
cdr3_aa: CATSRTTSGSGTDTQYF

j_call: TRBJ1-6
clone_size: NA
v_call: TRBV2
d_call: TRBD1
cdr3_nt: TGTGCCAGCAGAAAGACAGGGACTAATTCACCCCTCCACTTT
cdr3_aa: CASRKTGTNSPLHF

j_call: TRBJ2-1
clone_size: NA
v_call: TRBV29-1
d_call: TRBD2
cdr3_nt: TGCAGCGTAGAGAGGGGAGCGGGAGGATACAATGAGCAGTTCTTC
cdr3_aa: CSVERGAGGYNEQFF

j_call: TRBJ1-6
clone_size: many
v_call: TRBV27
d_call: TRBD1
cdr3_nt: TGTGCCAGCAGTTCCCCGGGACAGGCCAATTCACCCCTCCACTTT
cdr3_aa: CASSSPGQANSPLHF

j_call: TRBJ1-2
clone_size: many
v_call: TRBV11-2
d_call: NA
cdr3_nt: TGTGCCAGCAGCACGAGCGGTGGCTACACCTTC
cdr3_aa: CASSTSGGYTF

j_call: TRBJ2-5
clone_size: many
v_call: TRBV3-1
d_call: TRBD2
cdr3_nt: TGTGCCAGCAGCCAATTTAGCGGGAGGGCGAGAGGGGGTCAAGAGACCCAGTACTTC
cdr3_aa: CASSQFSGRARGGQETQYF

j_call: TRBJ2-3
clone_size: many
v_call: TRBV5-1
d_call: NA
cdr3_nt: TGCGCCAGCAGAGCTACTAGCAGTTTCGGACCGAACACAGATACGCAGTATTTT
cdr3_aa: CASRATSSFGPNTDTQYF

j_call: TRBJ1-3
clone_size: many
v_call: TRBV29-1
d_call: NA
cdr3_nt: TGCAGCGCTTTAGGACCGCGGGACACCATATATTTT
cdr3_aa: CSALGPRDTIYF

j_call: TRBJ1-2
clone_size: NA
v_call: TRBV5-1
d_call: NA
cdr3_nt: TGCGCCAGCAGCTTGTCGGGTGGTAGCTATGGCTACACCTTC
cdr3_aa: CASSLSGGSYGYTF

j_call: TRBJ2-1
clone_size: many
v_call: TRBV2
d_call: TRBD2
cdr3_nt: TGTGCCAGCAGTGGGACTAGCGGTTACAATGAGCAGTTCTTC
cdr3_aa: CASSGTSGYNEQFF

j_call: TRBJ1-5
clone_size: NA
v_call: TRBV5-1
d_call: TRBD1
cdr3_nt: TGCGCCAGCAGCTTGTGGGACAGTAGCAATCAGCCCCAGCATTTT
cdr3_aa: CASSLWDSSNQPQHF

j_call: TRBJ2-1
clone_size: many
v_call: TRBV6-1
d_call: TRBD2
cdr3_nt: TGTGCCAGCAGCCGAGGACTAGTGGGGGGCAATGAGCAGTTCTTC
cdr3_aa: CASSRGLVGGNEQFF

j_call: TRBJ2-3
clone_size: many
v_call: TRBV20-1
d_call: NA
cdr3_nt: TGCAGTGCGACACTCCGTGGGCGACCCACAGATACGCAGTATTTT
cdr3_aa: CSATLRGRPTDTQYF

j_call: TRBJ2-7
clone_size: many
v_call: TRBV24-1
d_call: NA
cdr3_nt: TGTGCCACCAGTGATACTTTCACCGGGACGGGTAGCGAGCAGTACTTC
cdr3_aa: CATSDTFTGTGSEQYF

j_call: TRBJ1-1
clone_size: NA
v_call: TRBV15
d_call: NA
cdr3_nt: TGTGCCACCAGCAGAGGATACGGCAGGGAAGAGGGTGAAGCTTTCTTT
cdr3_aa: CATSRGYGREEGEAFF

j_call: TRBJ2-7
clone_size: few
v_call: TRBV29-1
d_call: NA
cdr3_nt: TGCAGCGTTGAAGGCCTGACCCTGGAGCAGTACTTC
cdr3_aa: CSVEGLTLEQYF

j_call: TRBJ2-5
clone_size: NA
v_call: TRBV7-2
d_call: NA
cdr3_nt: TGTGCCAGCAGCGGACCGGGGGTCCTGGAGACCCAGTACTTC
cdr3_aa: CASSGPGVLETQYF

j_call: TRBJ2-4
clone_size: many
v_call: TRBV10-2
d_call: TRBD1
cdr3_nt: TGCGCCAGCAGTGAGACAGGGGAAAACATTCAGTACTTC
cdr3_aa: CASSETGENIQYF

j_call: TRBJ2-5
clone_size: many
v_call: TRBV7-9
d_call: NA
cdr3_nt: TGTGCCAGCAGCCCCGTTATGCACGGTCTAGAGACCCAGTACTTC
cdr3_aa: CASSPVMHGLETQYF

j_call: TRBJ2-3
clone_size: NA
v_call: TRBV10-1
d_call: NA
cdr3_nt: TGCGCCAGCAGTGCCGTTTCGGGAGCGCCAGATACGCAGTATTTT
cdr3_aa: CASSAVSGAPDTQYF

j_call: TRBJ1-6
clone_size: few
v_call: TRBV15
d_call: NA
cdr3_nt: TGTGCCACCAGCACCGGCCGATTAGGTTCACCCCTCCACTTT
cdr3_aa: CATSTGRLGSPLHF

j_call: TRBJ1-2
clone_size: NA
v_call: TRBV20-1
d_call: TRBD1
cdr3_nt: TGCATAGGACAGGGGGCTTGGGGCTACACCTTC
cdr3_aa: CIGQGAWGYTF

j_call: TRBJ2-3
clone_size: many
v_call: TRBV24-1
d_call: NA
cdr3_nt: TGTGCCACCAGTGATTTGACCGCGCGGGGAGATACGCAGTATTTT
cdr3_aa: CATSDLTARGDTQYF

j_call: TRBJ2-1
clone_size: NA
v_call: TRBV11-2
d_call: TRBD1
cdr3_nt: TGTGCCAGCAGCTCGGGTCAGGGGGCAGTAAATGAGCAGTTCTTC
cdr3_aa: CASSSGQGAVNEQFF

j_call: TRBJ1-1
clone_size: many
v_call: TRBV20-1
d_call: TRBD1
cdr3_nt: TGCAGTGCTGCGGGGACAGCGGTTTATCAGGAAGCTTTCTTT
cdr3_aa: CSAAGTAVYQEAFF

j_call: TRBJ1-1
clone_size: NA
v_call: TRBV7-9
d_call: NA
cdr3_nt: TGTGCCAGCAGCTCCGAGATGAACACTGAAGCTTTCTTT
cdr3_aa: CASSSEMNTEAFF

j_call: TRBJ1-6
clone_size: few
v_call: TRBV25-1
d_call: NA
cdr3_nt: TGTGCCAGCAGTGATCCGGGTTATAATTCACCCCTCCACTTT
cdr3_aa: CASSDPGYNSPLHF

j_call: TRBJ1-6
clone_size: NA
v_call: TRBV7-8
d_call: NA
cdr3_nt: TGTGCCAGCAGCCCCCGTGGGGAGGTATCACCCCTCCACTTT
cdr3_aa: CASSPRGEVSPLHF

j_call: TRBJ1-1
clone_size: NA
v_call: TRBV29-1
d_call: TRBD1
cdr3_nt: TGCAGCGTTGCGGACAGGTTGGACACCGAAGCTTTCTTT
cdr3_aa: CSVADRLDTEAFF

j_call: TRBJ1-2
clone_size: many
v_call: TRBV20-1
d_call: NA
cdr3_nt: TGCAGTGCTAGAGGCAGGGAAAACTATGGCTACACCTTC
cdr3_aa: CSARGRENYGYTF

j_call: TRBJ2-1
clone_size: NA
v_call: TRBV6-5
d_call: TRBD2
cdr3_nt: TGTGCCAGCAGTTACCGCGGACTAGCGGAATACAATGAGCAGTTCTTC
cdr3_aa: CASSYRGLAEYNEQFF

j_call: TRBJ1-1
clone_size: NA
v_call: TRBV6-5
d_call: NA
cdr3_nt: TGTGCCAGCAGTTACTTTCGCTTGAACACTGAAGCTTTCTTT
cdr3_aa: CASSYFRLNTEAFF

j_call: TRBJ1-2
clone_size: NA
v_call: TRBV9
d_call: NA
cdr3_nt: TGTGCCAGCAGTCGACACACTAACTATGGCTACACCTTC
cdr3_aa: CASSRHTNYGYTF

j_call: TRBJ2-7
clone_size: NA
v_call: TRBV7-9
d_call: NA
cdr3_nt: TGTGCCAGCAGCTCCGACGTCTACGAGCAGTACTTC
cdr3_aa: CASSSDVYEQYF

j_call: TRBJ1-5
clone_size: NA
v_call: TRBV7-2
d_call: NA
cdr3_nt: TGTGCCAGCAGCTTAGAGCCTATTCAGCCCCAGCATTTT
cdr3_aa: CASSLEPIQPQHF

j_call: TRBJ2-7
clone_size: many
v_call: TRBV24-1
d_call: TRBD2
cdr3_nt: TGTGCCACCAGTGAGTCCGGACTAGTCCACGAGCAGTACTTC
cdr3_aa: CATSESGLVHEQYF

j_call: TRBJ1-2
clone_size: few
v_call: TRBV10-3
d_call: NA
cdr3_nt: TGTGCCATCAGGGTCGCAGGGACACCCTTGGGCTACACCTTC
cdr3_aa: CAIRVAGTPLGYTF

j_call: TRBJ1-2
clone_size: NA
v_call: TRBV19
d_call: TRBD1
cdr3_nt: TGTGCCAGTCGGGACAGGAACTATGGCTACACCTTC
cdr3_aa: CASRDRNYGYTF

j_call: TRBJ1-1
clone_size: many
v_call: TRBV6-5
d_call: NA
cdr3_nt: TGTGCCAGCATTCCGGGGGGGACACTGAACACTGAAGCTTTCTTT
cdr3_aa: CASIPGGTLNTEAFF

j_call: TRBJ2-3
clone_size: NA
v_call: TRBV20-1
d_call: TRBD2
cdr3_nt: TGCAGTGCTAGAGATGGGGCGGGAGCCACAGATACGCAGTATTTT
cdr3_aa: CSARDGAGATDTQYF

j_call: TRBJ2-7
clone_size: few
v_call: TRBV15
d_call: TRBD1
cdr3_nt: TGTGCCACCAGCGGGGCGTCGCTTCCGACAGGGACCTACGAGCAGTACTTC
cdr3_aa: CATSGASLPTGTYEQYF

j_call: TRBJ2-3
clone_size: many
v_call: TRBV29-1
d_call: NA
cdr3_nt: TGCAGCGTTTCGACAGACACAGATACGCAGTATTTT
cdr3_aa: CSVSTDTDTQYF

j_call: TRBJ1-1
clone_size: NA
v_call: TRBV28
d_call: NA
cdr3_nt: TGTGCCAGTAGCTTGGGGGCGATTGGGACTGAAGCTTTCTTT
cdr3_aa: CASSLGAIGTEAFF

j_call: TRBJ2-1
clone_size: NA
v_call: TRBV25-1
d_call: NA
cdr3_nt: TGTGCCAGCAACAGGGACAGCGGGTGGGACAGTGAGCAGTTCTTC
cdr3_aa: CASNRDSGWDSEQFF